This T cell receptor beta chain was observed in a study of T cell responses to AZD1222 COVID-19 vaccine. Comment on this clone: The antigen is not known.

Sequenced by immunoSEQ multiplex PCR; TCRdb stores in-frame clones only, minus some. In the table there are approximately 110,000 clones, about 85% of which are singletons. Trimming stripped 6 bases from V and 4 bases from J, with 11 bases between. Germline lookup yields CDR1 LGHDT and CDR2 YNNKEL (reference sequence). The CDR3 runs to 13 residues. Overall study findings and caveats: Spike-specific TCR breadth and depth were elevated following two AZD1222 doses. In the spike-specific TCR repertoire, nearly half reportedly target unmutated variant regions.

The chain couples TRBV3-1 (or the pseudogene TRBV3-2) to TRBJ2-3; the D is unclear. This specimen was peripheral blood, taken on day 0 of AZD1222 vaccination. This receptor was obtained from an adult in good health. The chain's CDR3 is CASSRIQADTQYF. CDR3 nucleotide sequence: TGTGCCAGCAGTCGTATTCAGGCAGATACGCAGTATTTT.